These 29 T cell receptor beta chains came from one sample sequenced in a study of T cells in Graves' hyperthyroidism and ophthalmopathy. Amplification of TCR beta CDR3 regions used RNA as the template. The TCR CDR3 first-round RT-PCR relied on the HTBI primer set. One entry per CDR3 protein results from TCRdb running MiXCR on the multiplex PCR reads. The sample holds some 550,000 distinct CDR3 sequences, around 15% seen once. The sequencing input was blood. Receptors originate from a woman aged 40-49 years with Graves' ophthalmopathy.

This rearrangement joins TRBV4-1 to TRBJ2-3, with TRBD1 matching over 9 bases. Per germline, CDR1 MGHRA and CDR2 YSYEKL. Losses at the gene ends were 5 bases for V and 4 bases for J; bases not matched to a gene: 10. The CDR3 has 16 residues. This CDR3 reads CASSEMDRGFPDTQYF. The CDR3 region has the DNA TGCGCCAGCAGCGAAATGGACAGGGGTTTCCCAGATACGCAGTATTTT.

A few counts support this clonotype. The chain couples TRBV27 to TRBJ1-1; the D gene is possibly TRBD1 (6 bases). V was trimmed by 3 bases and J by 1 base, leaving 12 bases between them. The CDR3 spans 15 residues. Germline-derived CDR1 and CDR2 are MNHEY and SMNVEV (reference sequence). This CDR3 is CASSLGPGQNTEAFF. The CDR3, as DNA: TGTGCCAGCAGTTTGGGGCCGGGACAGAACACTGAAGCTTTCTTT.

This clonotype occurred many times. V is TRBV27 and J is TRBJ2-7; 7 bases map to TRBD2. Germline V gene lookup returns CDR1 MNHEY and CDR2 SMNVEV (reference sequence). This CDR3 comprises 15 residues. V lost 2 bases to trimming and J lost 7 bases; unmatched junction nucleotides: 11. This chain's CDR3 is CASSLTWDYGGEQYF. CDR3 nucleotide sequence: TGTGCCAGCAGTTTAACCTGGGACTACGGGGGGGAGCAGTACTTC.

The chain couples TRBV5-1 to TRBJ2-7, with 12 positions matching TRBD2. The length of the CDR3 is 14 residues. Germline CDR1 and CDR2: SGHRS and YFSETQ. V dropped 5 bases and J dropped 3; count of bases not matched to a gene: 3. The CDR3 loop reads CASRSLAGGYEQYF. The DNA for the CDR3 is TGCGCCAGCAGGTCACTAGCGGGAGGCTACGAGCAGTACTTC.

A few counts support this clonotype. The chain carries TRBV5-6 and TRBJ2-7, with D possibly being TRBD1 (6 bases). Germline CDR1 SGHDT, CDR2 YYEEEE. This CDR3 region has 13 residues. V was trimmed by 3 bases and J by 3 bases, leaving 10 bases between them. CDR3 loop: CASSSKGDYEQYF. CDR3 in DNA: TGTGCCAGCAGCTCAAAGGGGGACTACGAGCAGTACTTC.

This clonotype has at least ten counts. This chain uses TRBV2 with TRBJ2-1; D may be TRBD2 (5 bases). This CDR3 has 11 amino acids. Trimming stripped 6 bases from V and 9 bases from J, with 9 bases between. In germline, CDR1 is SNHLY, CDR2 FYNNEI. The CDR3 loop is CASRDLGEQFF. The DNA for the CDR3 is TGTGCCAGCAGGGACTTGGGTGAGCAGTTCTTC.

V is TRBV18 and J is TRBJ2-1, with D possibly being TRBD1 (5 bases). The CDR3 is 11 residues long. The germline CDR1 and CDR2 sequences are KGHSH and LQKENI. Trimming left V 8 bases short and J 8 bases short, with 10 bases between. The CDR3 DNA reads TGTGCCAGCACTGAACAGGATGAGCAGTTCTTC. Its protein is CASTEQDEQFF.

This clonotype was seen many times. The chain joins TRBV7-9 to TRBJ2-7, with D possibly TRBD2 on 5 matching bases. Germline V lookup: CDR1 SEHNR, CDR2 FQNEAQ (reference sequence). Trimming left V 5 bases short and J 4 bases short, with 15 bases between. The CDR3 has 14 amino acids. The CDR3 region has the DNA TGTGCCAGCAGCCATAGAGGGATGGGGTACGAGCAGTACTTC. Its protein product is CASSHRGMGYEQYF.

This clonotype appeared a few times. V usage is TRBV19 and J usage is TRBJ2-1; 8 bases are a match to TRBD2. Germline values: CDR1 LNHDA, CDR2 SQIVND (reference sequence). This CDR3 is built from 17 residues. V lost 5 bases and J lost 7; bases outside the gene matches: 16. Written as DNA, the CDR3 is TGTGCCAGTAGTGCCGGCGGGGTTAGCGGGGCGGGGAATGAGCAGTTCTTC. Encoded protein: CASSAGGVSGAGNEQFF.

The V call is TRBV19, the J call TRBJ1-1, with unresolved D. The CDR3 has 12 residues. V lost 8 bases, J lost 7 bases, and 14 bases lay in between. Per germline, CDR1 LNHDA and CDR2 SQIVND (reference sequence). CDR3 sequence: CASDLGHLEAFF. The DNA for the CDR3 is TGTGCCAGTGATTTAGGGCACCTTGAAGCTTTCTTT.

The chain is built from TRBV2 and TRBJ2-2; no firm D call. Germline V CDR1 and CDR2: SNHLY, FYNNEI. V was shortened by 8 bases and J by 1 base, with 8 bases between the two germline ends. This CDR3 contains 13 residues. In nucleotides, the CDR3 is TGTGCCAGCGGGTTATTGAACACCGGGGAGCTGTTTTTT. Residues: CASGLLNTGELFF.

This clonotype appeared a few times. The rearrangement uses TRBV15 and TRBJ2-3; TRBD1 is a possible D gene (6 bases). The V end was cut by 2 bases, the J end by 3 bases, with 12 bases between. Germline CDR1 and CDR2: LNHNV and YYDKDF (reference sequence). The CDR3 runs 15 residues. CDR3 nucleotide sequence: TGTGCCACCAGCAGACAGGGGCTAGGGACAGATACGCAGTATTTT. Amino acid sequence: CATSRQGLGTDTQYF.

This clonotype showed up many times. This rearrangement joins TRBV12-3 or TRBV12-4 to TRBJ1-1; D is uncertain. Trimming left V 3 bases short and J 5 bases short, with 10 bases between. This CDR3 comprises 13 residues. The CDR3: CASSFQVYTEAFF. In DNA form, the CDR3 reads TGTGCCAGCAGTTTTCAGGTTTATACTGAAGCTTTCTTT.

This clonotype was observed at least ten times. This chain connects TRBV7-3 to TRBJ1-1; D possibly corresponds to TRBD1 (5 bases). V lost 6 bases and J 0 bases, leaving 17 bases between the germline ends. Germline assignment: CDR1 SGHTA and CDR2 FQGTGA. The CDR3 extends over 16 amino acids. This CDR3 is CASSREPAGVNTEAFF. The CDR3 coding sequence is TGTGCCAGCAGTAGAGAACCCGCGGGGGTGAACACTGAAGCTTTCTTT.

This clonotype was recorded many times. The gene calls are TRBV7-9 and TRBJ2-1, with D perhaps TRBD2 (5 bases). The V gene lost 2 bases and the J gene lost 5 bases, with 13 bases spanning the gap. This CDR3 spans 15 amino acids. Germline V gene sequence: CDR1 SEHNR, CDR2 FQNEAQ (reference sequence). CDR3 loop: CASSLPDGMDNEQFF. CDR3 nucleotide sequence: TGTGCCAGCAGCTTACCGGACGGGATGGACAATGAGCAGTTCTTC.

In its sample, this clonotype was seen a few times. The chain employs TRBV6-1 and TRBJ1-2; D gene unclear. In germline, CDR1 is MNHNS, CDR2 SASEGT. V lost 5 bases and J 4 bases, leaving 17 bases between the germline ends. The CDR3 is 15 amino acids. The CDR3 here is CASSFNPADPYGYTF. Here the CDR3 DNA reads TGTGCCAGCAGTTTTAATCCTGCCGACCCCTATGGCTACACCTTC.

V usage is TRBV18 and J usage is TRBJ2-2; TRBD2 aligns across 7 bases. The germline gives CDR1 KGHSH, CDR2 LQKENI. CDR3 length equals 13 residues. V lost 3 bases to trimming and J lost 10 bases; unmatched junction nucleotides: 5. The CDR3 spells CASSPGGTKELFF. The CDR3 nucleotides read TGTGCCAGCTCACCCGGGGGGACCAAGGAGCTGTTTTTT. Full variable domain (outside the CDR3, taken from reference TRBV18 and TRBJ2-2): NAGVMQNPRHLVRRRGQEARLRCSPMKGHSHVYWYRQLPEEGLKFMVYLQKENIIDESGMPKERFSAEFPKEGPSILRIQQVVRGDSAAYFCASSPGGTKELFFGEGSRLTVL.

The CDR3 loop reads CASSRGGLAGEVNTGELFF. CDR3 DNA: TGCGCCAGCAGCCGGGGGGGACTAGCGGGAGAGGTGAACACCGGGGAGCTGTTTTTT. The V and J genes are TRBV5-1 and TRBJ2-2; TRBD2 matches 14 bases. The CDR3 length is 19 residues. V lost 4 bases to trimming and J lost 1 base; unmatched junction nucleotides: 9. The germline gives CDR1 SGHRS, CDR2 YFSETQ.

Many counts were recorded for this clonotype. This chain uses TRBV2 with TRBJ2-1, with 8 nucleotides matching TRBD2. This CDR3 contains 15 residues. Germline CDR1 and CDR2: SNHLY and FYNNEI. V was pared by 4 bases and J by 5 bases, with 7 bases of the junction left unmatched. The CDR3 sequence is CASSVRTSLDNEQFF. The CDR3, as DNA: TGTGCCAGCAGTGTCAGGACTAGCTTAGACAATGAGCAGTTCTTC.

The sample holds many counts of this clonotype. J is TRBJ2-3 and V is TRBV5-1, with D possibly being TRBD1 (5 bases). The V and J ends lost 4 bases and 1 base respectively, with 19 bases between them. CDR1 and CDR2 from the germline V gene are SGHRS and YFSETQ. The CDR3 is made up of 17 amino acids. The CDR3 DNA is TGCGCCAGCAGCCACGATGGAACAGGCCCTGGCACAGATACGCAGTATTTT. Amino acid sequence: CASSHDGTGPGTDTQYF.

The chain recombines TRBV5-1 with TRBJ2-6; D remains unclear. Germline V CDR1 and CDR2: SGHRS, YFSETQ. The CDR3 totals 16 residues. V lost 0 bases to trimming and J lost 2 bases, with 9 bases between them. The CDR3 sequence: CASSLASLTGANVLTF. Written as DNA, the CDR3 is TGCGCCAGCAGCTTGGCTTCCTTAACTGGGGCCAACGTCCTGACTTTC.

A remark on this clonotype: Germline and junction disagree at one end, which may indicate a read error. This chain links TRBV7-6 with TRBJ2-2, with D possibly matching TRBD2 (5 bases). Per the germline V gene, CDR1 is SGHVS and CDR2 is FNYEAQ. This CDR3 comprises 17 residues. The CDR3 loop is CASSLGSTTSNTGEPFF. DNA of the CDR3: TGTGCCAGCAGCTTAGGGTCGACGACTTCGAACACCGGGGAGCCGTTTTTT.

This clonotype has ten or more counts. This chain joins TRBV11-2 and TRBJ2-3, with TRBD1 as a possible D gene (5 bases). The germline V gene has CDR1 SGHAT and CDR2 FQNNGV. V dropped 4 bases and J dropped 0 bases, with 11 bases sitting between them. This CDR3 contains 15 residues. CDR3 sequence: CASSSSRVSTDTQYF. The CDR3 DNA reads TGTGCCAGCAGCTCCTCCAGGGTCAGCACAGATACGCAGTATTTT.

This clonotype was detected many times. The J gene is TRBJ2-2, the V gene TRBV6-1; D is uncertain. From germline, CDR1 is MNHNS and CDR2 SASEGT. This CDR3 is built from 12 residues. V was trimmed by 4 bases and J by 8 bases, leaving 8 bases between them. CDR3 residues: CASSVLSGELFF. In DNA, the CDR3 is TGTGCCAGCAGTGTTCTCTCTGGGGAGCTGTTTTTT.

This clonotype was observed a few times. This sequence joins TRBV2 and TRBJ2-6, with 9 bases matching TRBD2. V trimming: 7 bases; J trimming: 2 bases; junction bases outside the gene matches: 18. CDR3 size: 20 residues. Germline CDR1 reads SNHLY; CDR2 reads FYNNEI. In DNA, the CDR3 is TGTGCCAGCACTTCGCTGGGGGCGGTAGCGGGAGAGGCTGGGGCCAACGTCCTGACTTTC. Translated: CASTSLGAVAGEAGANVLTF.

V gene TRBV24-1 combines with J gene TRBJ2-2, with D perhaps matching TRBD1 (6 bases). V was clipped by 1 base and J by 5 bases, with 13 bases between them. This CDR3 has 16 amino acids. Germline-derived CDR1 and CDR2 are KGHDR and SFDVKD. The CDR3 spells CATSDFGRGSTGELFF. The CDR3, as DNA: TGTGCCACCAGTGATTTCGGCAGGGGTTCGACCGGGGAGCTGTTTTTT.

Ten or more counts support this clonotype. The rearrangement joins TRBV29-1 to TRBJ2-5; TRBD2 matches 9 bases. Germline lookup yields CDR1 SQVTM and CDR2 ANQGSEA. This CDR3 comprises 15 residues. Losses at the gene ends were 3 bases for V and 1 base for J; bases not matched to a gene: 6. CDR3 nucleotides: TGCAGCGTTGAGTTCAGCGGGAGGACCCAAGAGACCCAGTACTTC. Translating it yields CSVEFSGRTQETQYF.

This clonotype was observed many times. The CDR3, as DNA: TGTGCCAGCACCCCGGGACAGGCTACTAATGAGCAGTTCTTC. The encoded protein is CASTPGQATNEQFF. This chain connects TRBV3-1 to TRBJ2-1; 8 bases line up with TRBD1. V was pared by 7 bases and J by 7 bases, with 9 bases of the junction left unmatched. This CDR3 region has 14 residues. In germline, CDR1 is LGHDT, CDR2 YNNKEL (reference sequence).

Comment on this clonotype: Being one base from a much bigger clone, this may be a read error. The chain carries TRBV20-1 and TRBJ2-3; 8 nucleotides match TRBD1. Germline V gene data show CDR1 as DFQATT and CDR2 as SNEGSKA (reference sequence). The ends lost 6 bases at V and 3 bases at J; junction bases unmatched: 14. This CDR3 is built from 16 residues. DNA for the CDR3: TGCAGTGCCGAGACTACCGGACAGGGAAGGACAGATACGCAGTATTTT. Its protein is CSAETTGQGRTDTQYF.